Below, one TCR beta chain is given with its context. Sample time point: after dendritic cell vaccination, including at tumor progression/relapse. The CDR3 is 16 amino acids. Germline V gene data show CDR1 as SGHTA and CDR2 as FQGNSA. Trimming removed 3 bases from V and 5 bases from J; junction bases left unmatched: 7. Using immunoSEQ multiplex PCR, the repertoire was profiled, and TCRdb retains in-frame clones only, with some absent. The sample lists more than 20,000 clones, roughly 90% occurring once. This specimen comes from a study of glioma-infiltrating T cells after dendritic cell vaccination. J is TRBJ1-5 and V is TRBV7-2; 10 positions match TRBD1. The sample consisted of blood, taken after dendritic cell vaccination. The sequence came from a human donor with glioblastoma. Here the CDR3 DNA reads TGTGCCAGCAGCTTTAGCTGGACAGGGGGAGATCAGCCCCAGCATTTT. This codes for CASSFSWTGGDQPQHF.